This T cell receptor (beta chain) was obtained from a study of blood T cells in healthy people across ages. Primed by a sample-barcoded 5' primer and a J-beta primer mix, a second PCR proceeded for roughly 7 to 11 cycles. Researchers report that a template-switch adaptor with 12 random nucleotides tagged each cDNA molecule. Each CDR3 protein is one row after TCRdb ran MiXCR on the 5' RACE reads. The sample shows 870,000 or so distinct CDR3 sequences, roughly 26% of them seen only once. Study results and limitations: Investigators treated diversity estimates from one million T cells as underestimates. Roughly linear age-related decline in beta diversity appeared, significant by age about 37. Unsorted PBMCs prevented conclusive naive versus antigen-experienced comparison.

Per the germline V gene, CDR1 is LNHNV and CDR2 is YYDKDF (reference sequence). This CDR3 contains 15 residues. Concerning this clonotype: The target antigen is unknown. This may be a read error: a much more frequent sequence differs by one nucleotide.

The V call is TRBV15, the J call TRBJ1-2, with no clear D. This TCR was sampled from a woman older than 75 in good health. Sequencing used blood. CDR3 sequence reads: CAASRDQSGLGGYTF. CDR3 in DNA: TGTGCCGCCAGCAGAGATCAATCGGGTTTAGGTGGCTACACCTTC.